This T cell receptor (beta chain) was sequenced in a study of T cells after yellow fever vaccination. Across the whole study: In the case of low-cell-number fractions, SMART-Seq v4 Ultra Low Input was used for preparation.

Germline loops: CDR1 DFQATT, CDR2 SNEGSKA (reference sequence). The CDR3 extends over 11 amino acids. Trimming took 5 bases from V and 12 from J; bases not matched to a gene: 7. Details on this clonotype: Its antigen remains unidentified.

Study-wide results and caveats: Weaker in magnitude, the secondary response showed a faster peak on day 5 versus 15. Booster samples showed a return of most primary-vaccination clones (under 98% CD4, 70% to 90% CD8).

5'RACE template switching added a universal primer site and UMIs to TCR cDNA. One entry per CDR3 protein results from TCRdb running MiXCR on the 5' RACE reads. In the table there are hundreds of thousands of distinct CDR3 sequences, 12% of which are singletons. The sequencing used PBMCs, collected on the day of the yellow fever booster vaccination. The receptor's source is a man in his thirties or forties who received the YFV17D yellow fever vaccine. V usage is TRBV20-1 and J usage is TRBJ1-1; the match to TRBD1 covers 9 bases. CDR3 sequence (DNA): TGCAGTGCTGCTGGGACAGGGCAGACTTTCTTT. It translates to CSAAGTGQTFF.